A single sample gave rise to the 23 T cell receptor beta chains below, sequenced in a study of blood T cell repertoires in COVID-19. Only in-frame clones appear in the TCRdb table, and some are missing; sequencing was by immunoSEQ multiplex PCR. This sample has fewer than 350,000 clones, with roughly 86% found just once. Sequencing was performed on PBMCs or T cells enriched from blood (not recorded which). The receptors derive from a woman aged 25 to 45 who had been exposed to COVID-19.

The V gene is TRBV7-2, the J gene TRBJ2-1; 8 bases line up with TRBD2. Germline V lookup: CDR1 SGHTA, CDR2 FQGNSA. V shed 3 bases and J 5 bases; nucleotides not matched to a gene: 9. CDR3 length equals 16 residues. CDR3 region: CASSFEGGRNHNEQFF. In DNA form, the CDR3 reads TGTGCCAGCAGCTTTGAGGGCGGGAGGAACCACAATGAGCAGTTCTTC.

The chain couples TRBV28 to TRBJ1-5; D is possibly TRBD1 (5 bases). CDR1 is MDHEN and CDR2 is SYDVKM in the germline V gene. Trimming cost V 6 bases and J 2 bases, with 11 bases left between them. This CDR3 has 14 residues. For the CDR3, the DNA is TGTGCCAGCAGGTCAGGGATTCGCAATCAGCCCCAGCATTTT. Encoded protein: CASRSGIRNQPQHF.

The CDR3 region is CASSLGQGPQETQYF. CDR3 in DNA: TGCGCCAGCAGCTTGGGACAGGGGCCCCAAGAGACCCAGTACTTC. The chain has TRBV5-1 and TRBJ2-5; 8 bases agree with TRBD1. The CDR3 covers 15 residues. In germline, CDR1 is SGHRS, CDR2 YFSETQ. Trimming cost V 0 bases and J 1 base; bases outside gene matches: 2. Combining the CDR3 with reference TRBV5-1 and TRBJ2-5 gives the whole variable domain KAGVTQTPRYLIKTRGQQVTLSCSPISGHRSVSWYQQTPGQGLQFLFEYFSETQRNKGNFPGRFSGRQFSNSRSEMNVSTLELGDSALYLCASSLGQGPQETQYFGPGTRLLVL.

This sequence joins TRBV7-9 and TRBJ2-2; TRBD1 is a possible D gene (6 bases). Germline CDR1 and CDR2: SEHNR and FQNEAQ (reference sequence). V gave up 4 bases and J gave up 6 bases, with 15 bases separating them. The CDR3 contains 15 residues. CDR3 sequence reads: CASSYLLGAAGELFF. DNA for the CDR3: TGTGCCAGCAGCTACTTATTGGGGGCCGCCGGGGAGCTGTTTTTT.

The chain couples TRBV29-1 to TRBJ2-1, with D uncertain. V shed 6 bases and J shed 6 bases, with 15 bases lying between them. Germline CDR1 SQVTM, CDR2 ANQGSEA. The length of the CDR3 is 13 residues. The CDR3 coding sequence is TGCAGCGTCCTAAGCCCCGAGTCCAATGAGCAGTTCTTC. It translates to CSVLSPESNEQFF.

The J gene is TRBJ1-2, the V gene TRBV6-5; a weak D match, TRBD1 (5 bases). Trimming stripped 0 bases from V and 6 bases from J, with 14 bases between. Germline loops: CDR1 MNHEY, CDR2 SVGAGI. This CDR3 is built from 15 residues. CDR3 DNA: TGTGCCAGCAGTTACTCCCCTATGATACAGGATGGCTACACCTTC. Amino acid sequence: CASSYSPMIQDGYTF.

The chain carries TRBV9 and TRBJ1-3, with 7 bases matching TRBD1. This CDR3 region has 17 residues. With 4 bases clipped from V and 0 bases from J, the junction kept 10 bases outside the gene matches. Germline V gene sequence: CDR1 SGDLS, CDR2 YYNGEE. The CDR3 coding sequence is TGTGCCAGCAGCCTAATGTCGGGACAGTCCTCTGGAAACACCATATATTTT. Its protein product is CASSLMSGQSSGNTIYF.

The chain links TRBV19 to TRBJ1-2, with D hard to call. V lost 10 bases, J lost 2 bases, and 8 bases lay in between. The CDR3 has 11 residues. Looked up from germline, CDR1 is LNHDA and CDR2 is SQIVND (reference sequence). DNA of the CDR3: TGTGCCACCCAAGAGAACTATGGCTACACCTTC. Its protein product is CATQENYGYTF.

The chain employs TRBV28 and TRBJ1-5; TRBD1 might be the D (6 bases). Germline CDR1 is MDHEN and CDR2 is SYDVKM. The germline V and J ends were trimmed by 6 bases and 9 bases, with 18 bases remaining between them. The CDR3 sequence is 14 residues long. The CDR3 DNA follows: TGTGCCAGCAGCATACAGGGTCGGGTTGGGCCCCAGCATTTT. Translation gives CASSIQGRVGPQHF.

J is TRBJ2-3 and V is TRBV6-1; 8 bases align to TRBD2. Trimming at V came to 1 base and at J to 4 bases, leaving 7 bases not matched to a gene. CDR1 and CDR2 from the germline V gene are MNHNS and SASEGT. This CDR3 region has 16 residues. For the CDR3, the DNA is TGTGCCAGCAGTGAAGGATGGACTAGCAGGCCAGATACGCAGTATTTT. Protein: CASSEGWTSRPDTQYF.

The count of this clone is one. Here the CDR3 DNA reads TGTGCCAGCAGGGGAGGGACAGGATATGGCTACACCTTC. This encodes CASRGGTGYGYTF. The genes are TRBV12-3 or TRBV12-4 and TRBJ1-2; 8 bases fit TRBD1. This CDR3 contains 13 residues. Trimming took 6 bases from V and 5 from J; bases not matched to a gene: 5.

The chain has TRBV7-3 and TRBJ2-2, with 10 bases fitting TRBD2. From germline, CDR1 is SGHTA and CDR2 FQGTGA. The length of the CDR3 is 14 residues. The junction had 1 base not matched to a gene; V was cut back by 8 bases and J by 1 base. This CDR3 is CASRTSGNTGELFF. Here the CDR3 DNA reads TGTGCCAGCCGGACTAGCGGGAACACCGGGGAGCTGTTTTTT. Using reference TRBV7-3 and TRBJ2-2 for the parts outside the CDR3, the full variable domain is GAGVSQTPSNKVTEKGKYVELRCDPISGHTALYWYRQSLGQGPEFLIYFQGTGAADDSGLPNDRFFAVRPEGSVSTLKIQRTERGDSAVYLCASRTSGNTGELFFGEGSRLTVL.

The chain recombines TRBV25-1 with TRBJ1-4; TRBD1 aligns across 10 bases. V lost 1 base to trimming and J lost 6 bases; unmatched junction nucleotides: 2. Germline CDR1 MGHDK, CDR2 SYGVNS. CDR3 length: 15 residues. CDR3: CASSESGTGDEKLFF. Here the CDR3 DNA reads TGTGCCAGCAGTGAATCAGGGACAGGGGATGAAAAACTGTTTTTT. The full variable domain, with the rest looked up from reference TRBV25-1 and TRBJ1-4, is EADIYQTPRYLVIGTGKKITLECSQTMGHDKMYWYQQDPGMELHLIHYSYGVNSTEKGDLSSESTVSRIRTEHFPLTLESARPSHTSQYLCASSESGTGDEKLFFGSGTQLSVL.

The chain has TRBV29-1 and TRBJ2-2; 9 positions match TRBD1. The CDR3 runs to 16 residues. The V and J ends lost 5 bases and 3 bases, in that order; junction bases with no gene match: 10. Germline V gene data show CDR1 as SQVTM and CDR2 as ANQGSEA. The CDR3 DNA follows: TGCAGCGTTAATAAATATTGGGACAGGGACACCGGGGAGCTGTTTTTT. Translating it yields CSVNKYWDRDTGELFF.

This rearrangement joins TRBV30 to TRBJ2-7; 9 nucleotides match TRBD2. This CDR3 contains 15 residues. Germline V gene lookup returns CDR1 GTSNPN and CDR2 SVGIG (reference sequence). The V and J ends lost 2 bases and 0 bases, in that order; junction bases with no gene match: 5. In DNA, the CDR3 is TGTGCCTGGAGTCCTGGCGGGAGGGCCTCCTACGAGCAGTACTTC. Amino acid sequence: CAWSPGGRASYEQYF.

The J gene is TRBJ1-2, the V gene TRBV18; 8 nucleotides match TRBD1. Losses at the gene ends were 3 bases for V and 6 bases for J; bases not matched to a gene: 12. This CDR3 comprises 16 residues. CDR1 is KGHSH, CDR2 LQKENI, per germline. CDR3 in amino acids: CASSPPNGQGTHGYTF. The CDR3 DNA reads as TGTGCCAGCTCACCCCCTAATGGACAGGGAACTCATGGCTACACCTTC.

This chain links TRBV10-3 with TRBJ1-1; D is possibly TRBD1 (6 bases). There are 14 residues in the CDR3. The V gene's germline CDR1 is ENHRY and CDR2 SYGVKD. With 4 bases removed from V and 5 bases from J, the gap between germline ends came to 14 bases. The CDR3 DNA reads TGTGCCATCAGTGGTAACCAAACAGGGACTGAAGCTTTCTTT. Protein product: CAISGNQTGTEAFF.

This clone was observed once. The chain has TRBV6-5 and TRBJ2-7, with a weak D call TRBD1 (7 bases). CDR3 length: 15 residues. V lost 8 bases and J lost 4, with 21 bases in between. The germline CDR1 and CDR2 sequences are MNHEY and SVGAGI. For the CDR3, the DNA is TGTGCCAGCTTACACCCAGGGGGGCTTCTTTACGAGCAGTACTTC. It encodes CASLHPGGLLYEQYF.

The chain has TRBV5-1 and TRBJ1-1; the D gene is possibly TRBD1 (6 bases). This CDR3 region has 15 residues. V lost 4 bases to trimming and J lost 4 bases, with 17 bases between them. Germline CDR1 SGHRS, CDR2 YFSETQ. The CDR3 region has the DNA TGCGCCAGCAGCGTTACAGGGACGGTGGGCACTGAAGCTTTCTTT. Translated: CASSVTGTVGTEAFF.

The rearrangement uses TRBV7-3 and TRBJ1-2; 9 bases align to TRBD1. The CDR3 is 15 amino acids. Looked up from germline, CDR1 is SGHTA and CDR2 is FQGTGA. With 5 bases clipped from V and 3 bases from J, the junction kept 7 bases outside the gene matches. CDR3 coding DNA: TGTGCCAGCAGCCCCCACAGGGGGCCCTACTATGGCTACACCTTC. Protein sequence: CASSPHRGPYYGYTF.

The chain employs TRBV15 and TRBJ1-5; possible D gene TRBD1, 6 bases. The V end lost 7 bases, the J end lost 5 bases, and 12 bases lay between the germline ends. From germline, CDR1 is LNHNV and CDR2 YYDKDF (reference sequence). CDR3 length: 13 residues. CDR3 coding DNA: TGTGCCACCACTCCGGACAGTGATCAGCCCCAGCATTTT. This gives the protein CATTPDSDQPQHF.

The chain links TRBV30 to TRBJ1-1, with D perhaps TRBD1 (6 bases). Deletions cut 2 bases from V and 0 bases from J, with 10 bases between. The CDR3 has 14 amino acids. Germline V gene sequence: CDR1 GTSNPN, CDR2 SVGIG (reference sequence). CDR3 region: CAWSRGILNTEAFF. In nucleotides, the CDR3 is TGTGCCTGGAGTAGGGGGATCCTGAACACTGAAGCTTTCTTT.

V usage is TRBV5-4 and J usage is TRBJ1-1; D is undetermined. Trimming took off 4 bases at V and 6 bases at J, with 13 bases between the two ends. The germline V gene encodes CDR1 SGHNT and CDR2 YYREEE (reference sequence). The CDR3 length is 13 residues. Here the CDR3 DNA reads TGTGCCAGCAGCCCCCCCGGGGTGTCTGAAGCTTTCTTT. Translated, it gives CASSPPGVSEAFF.